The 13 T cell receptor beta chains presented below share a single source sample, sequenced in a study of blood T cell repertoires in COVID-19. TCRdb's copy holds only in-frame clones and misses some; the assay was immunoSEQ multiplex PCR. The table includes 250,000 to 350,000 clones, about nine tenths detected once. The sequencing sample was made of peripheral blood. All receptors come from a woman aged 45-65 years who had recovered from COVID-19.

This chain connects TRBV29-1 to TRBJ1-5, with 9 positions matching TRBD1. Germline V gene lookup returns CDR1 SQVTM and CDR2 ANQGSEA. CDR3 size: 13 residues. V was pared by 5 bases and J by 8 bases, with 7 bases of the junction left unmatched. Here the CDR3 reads CSVTGGPMEPQHF. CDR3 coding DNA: TGCAGCGTTACAGGGGGCCCAATGGAGCCCCAGCATTTT. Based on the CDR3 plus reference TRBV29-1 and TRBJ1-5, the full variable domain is SAVISQKPSRDICQRGTSLTIQCQVDSQVTMMFWYRQQPGQSLTLIATANQGSEATYESGFVIDKFPISRPNLTFSTLTVSNMSPEDSSIYLCSVTGGPMEPQHFGDGTRLSIL.

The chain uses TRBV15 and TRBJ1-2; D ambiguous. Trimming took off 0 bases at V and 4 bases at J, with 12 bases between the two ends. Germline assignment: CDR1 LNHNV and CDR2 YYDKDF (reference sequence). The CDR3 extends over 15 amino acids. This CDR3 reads CATSRDRGWSYGYTF. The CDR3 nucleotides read TGTGCCACCAGCAGAGATCGAGGCTGGAGCTATGGCTACACCTTC. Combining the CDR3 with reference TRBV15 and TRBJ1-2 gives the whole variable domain DAMVIQNPRYQVTQFGKPVTLSCSQTLNHNVMYWYQQKSSQAPKLLFHYYDKDFNNEADTPDNFQSRRPNTSFCFLDIRSPGLGDTAMYLCATSRDRGWSYGYTFGSGTRLTVV.

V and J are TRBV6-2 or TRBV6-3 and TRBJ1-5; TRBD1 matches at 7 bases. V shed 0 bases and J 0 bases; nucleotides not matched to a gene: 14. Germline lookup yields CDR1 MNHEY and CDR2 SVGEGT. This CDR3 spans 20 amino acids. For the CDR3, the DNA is TGTGCCAGCAGTTACTCGGTTTCTGACAGGGCCTCCTATAGCAATCAGCCCCAGCATTTT. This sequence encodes CASSYSVSDRASYSNQPQHF.

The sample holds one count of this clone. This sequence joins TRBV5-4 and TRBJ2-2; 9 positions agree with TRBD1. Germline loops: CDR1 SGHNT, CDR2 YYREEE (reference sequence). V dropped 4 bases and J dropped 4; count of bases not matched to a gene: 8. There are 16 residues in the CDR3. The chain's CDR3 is CASSPRQGVSTGELFF. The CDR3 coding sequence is TGTGCCAGCAGCCCTCGACAGGGGGTAAGCACCGGGGAGCTGTTTTTT.

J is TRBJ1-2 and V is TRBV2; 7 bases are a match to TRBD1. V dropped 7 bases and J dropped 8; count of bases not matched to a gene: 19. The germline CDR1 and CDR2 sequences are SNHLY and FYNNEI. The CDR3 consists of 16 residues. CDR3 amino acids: CASKEMTGRIYGGYTF. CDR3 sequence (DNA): TGTGCCAGCAAGGAAATGACAGGGAGGATATATGGGGGCTACACCTTC.

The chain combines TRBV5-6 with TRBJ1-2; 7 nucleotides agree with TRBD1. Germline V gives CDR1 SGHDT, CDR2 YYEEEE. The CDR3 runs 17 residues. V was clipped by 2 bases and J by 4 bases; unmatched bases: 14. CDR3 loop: CASSFGKRNRGSYGYTF. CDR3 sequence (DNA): TGTGCCAGCAGCTTTGGGAAAAGAAACAGGGGCAGCTATGGCTACACCTTC.

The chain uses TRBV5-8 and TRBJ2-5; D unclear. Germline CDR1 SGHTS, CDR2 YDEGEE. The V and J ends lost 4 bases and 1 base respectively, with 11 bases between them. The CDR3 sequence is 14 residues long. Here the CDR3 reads CASSRVQFQETQYF. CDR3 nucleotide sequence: TGTGCCAGCAGCAGAGTACAGTTCCAAGAGACCCAGTACTTC.

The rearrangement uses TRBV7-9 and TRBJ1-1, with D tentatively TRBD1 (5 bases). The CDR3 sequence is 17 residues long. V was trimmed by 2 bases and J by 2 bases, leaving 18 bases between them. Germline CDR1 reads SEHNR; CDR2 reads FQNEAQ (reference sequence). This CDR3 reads CASSLTGQGLINTEAFF. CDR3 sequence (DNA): TGTGCCAGCAGCTTAACAGGCCAGGGACTAATTAACACTGAAGCTTTCTTT.

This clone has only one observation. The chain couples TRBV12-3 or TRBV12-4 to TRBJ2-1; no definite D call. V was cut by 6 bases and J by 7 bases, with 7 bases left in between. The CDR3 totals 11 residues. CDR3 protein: CASRVRNEQFF. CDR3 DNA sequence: TGTGCCAGCAGGGTGAGGAATGAGCAGTTCTTC.

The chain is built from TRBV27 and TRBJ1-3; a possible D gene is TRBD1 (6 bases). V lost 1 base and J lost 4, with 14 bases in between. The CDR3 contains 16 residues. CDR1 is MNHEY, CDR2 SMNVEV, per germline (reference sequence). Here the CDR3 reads CASSLYGGAGGNTIYF. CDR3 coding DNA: TGTGCCAGCAGTTTATACGGGGGGGCGGGCGGAAACACCATATATTTT.

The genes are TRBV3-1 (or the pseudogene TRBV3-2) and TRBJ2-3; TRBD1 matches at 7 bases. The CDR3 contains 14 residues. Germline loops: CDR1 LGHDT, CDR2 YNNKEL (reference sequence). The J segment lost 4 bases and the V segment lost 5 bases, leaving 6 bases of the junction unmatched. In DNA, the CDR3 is TGTGCCAGCAGCAGACAGGGAGTAGCAGATACGCAGTATTTT. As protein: CASSRQGVADTQYF.

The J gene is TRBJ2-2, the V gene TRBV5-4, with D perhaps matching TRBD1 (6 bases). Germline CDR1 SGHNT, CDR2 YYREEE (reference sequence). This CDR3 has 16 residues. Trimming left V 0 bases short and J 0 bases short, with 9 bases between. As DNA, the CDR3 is TGTGCCAGCAGCTTGGATGGGACATCGAACACCGGGGAGCTGTTTTTT. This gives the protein CASSLDGTSNTGELFF.

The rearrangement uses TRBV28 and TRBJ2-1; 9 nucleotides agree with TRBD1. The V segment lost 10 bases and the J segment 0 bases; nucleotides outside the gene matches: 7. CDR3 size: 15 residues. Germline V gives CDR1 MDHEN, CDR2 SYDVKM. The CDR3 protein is CAIVDRGDSYNEQFF. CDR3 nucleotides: TGTGCCATCGTTGACAGGGGGGACTCCTACAATGAGCAGTTCTTC.